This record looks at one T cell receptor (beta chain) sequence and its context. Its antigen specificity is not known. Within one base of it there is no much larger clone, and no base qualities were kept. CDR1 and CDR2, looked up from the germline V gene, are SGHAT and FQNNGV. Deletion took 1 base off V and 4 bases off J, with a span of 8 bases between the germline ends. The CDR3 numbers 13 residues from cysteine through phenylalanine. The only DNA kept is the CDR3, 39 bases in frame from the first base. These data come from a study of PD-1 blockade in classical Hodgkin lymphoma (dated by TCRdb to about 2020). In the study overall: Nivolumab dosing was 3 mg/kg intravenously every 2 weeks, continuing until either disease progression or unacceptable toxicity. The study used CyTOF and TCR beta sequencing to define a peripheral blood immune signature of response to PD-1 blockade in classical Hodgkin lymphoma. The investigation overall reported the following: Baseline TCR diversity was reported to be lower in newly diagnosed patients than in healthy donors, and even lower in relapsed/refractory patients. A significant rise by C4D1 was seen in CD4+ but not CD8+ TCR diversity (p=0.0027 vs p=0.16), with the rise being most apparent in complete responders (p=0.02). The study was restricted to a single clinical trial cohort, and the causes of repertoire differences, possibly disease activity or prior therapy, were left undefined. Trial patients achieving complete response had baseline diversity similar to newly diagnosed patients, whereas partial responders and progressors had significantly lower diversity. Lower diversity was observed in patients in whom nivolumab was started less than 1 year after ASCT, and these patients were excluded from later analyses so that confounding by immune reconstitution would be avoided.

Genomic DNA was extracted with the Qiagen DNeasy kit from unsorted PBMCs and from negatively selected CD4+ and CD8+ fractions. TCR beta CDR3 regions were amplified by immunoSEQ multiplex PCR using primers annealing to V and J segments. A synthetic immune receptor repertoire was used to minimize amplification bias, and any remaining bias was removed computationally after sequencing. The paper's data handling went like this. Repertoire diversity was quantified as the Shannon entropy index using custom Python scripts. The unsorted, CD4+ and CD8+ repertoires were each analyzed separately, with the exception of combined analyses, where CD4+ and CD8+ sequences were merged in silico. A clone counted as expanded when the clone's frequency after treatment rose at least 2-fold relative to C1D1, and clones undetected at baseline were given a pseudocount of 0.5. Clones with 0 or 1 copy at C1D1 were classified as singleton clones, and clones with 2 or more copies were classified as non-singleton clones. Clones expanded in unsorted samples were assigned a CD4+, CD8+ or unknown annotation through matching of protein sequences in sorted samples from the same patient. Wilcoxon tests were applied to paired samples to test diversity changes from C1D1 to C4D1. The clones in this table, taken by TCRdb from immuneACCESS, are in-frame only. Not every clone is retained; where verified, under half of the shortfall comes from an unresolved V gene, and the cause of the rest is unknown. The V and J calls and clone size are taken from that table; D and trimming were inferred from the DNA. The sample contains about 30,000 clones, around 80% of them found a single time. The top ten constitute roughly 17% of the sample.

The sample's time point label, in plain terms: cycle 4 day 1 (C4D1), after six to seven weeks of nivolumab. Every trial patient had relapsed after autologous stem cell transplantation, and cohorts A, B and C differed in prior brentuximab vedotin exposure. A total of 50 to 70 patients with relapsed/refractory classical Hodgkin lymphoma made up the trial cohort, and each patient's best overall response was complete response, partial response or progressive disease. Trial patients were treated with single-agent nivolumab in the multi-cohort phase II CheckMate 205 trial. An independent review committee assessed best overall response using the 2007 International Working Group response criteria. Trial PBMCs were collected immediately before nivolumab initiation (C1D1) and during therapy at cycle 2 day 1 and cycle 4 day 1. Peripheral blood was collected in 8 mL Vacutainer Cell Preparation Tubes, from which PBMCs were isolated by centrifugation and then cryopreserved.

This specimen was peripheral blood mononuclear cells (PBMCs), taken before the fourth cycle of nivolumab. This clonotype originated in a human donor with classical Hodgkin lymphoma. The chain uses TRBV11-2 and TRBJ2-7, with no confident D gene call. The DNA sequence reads TGTGCCAGCAGCTTAGGAATTGGTTACGAGCAGTACTTC. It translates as CASSLGIGYEQYF.